This TCR beta chain emerged from a study of cytomegalovirus exposure and HLA in healthy donors. Study-wide background: For the roughly 400 genotyped donors, roughly 81% fell within the Caucasian-associated ancestry cluster.

The CDR3 loop spans 15 amino acids. Germline V lookup: CDR1 SGHAT, CDR2 FQNNGV. V lost 5 bases and J 7 bases, leaving 17 bases between the germline ends. PCR amplification relied on 60 Vbeta primers (plus 13 Jbeta primers). The method was immunoSEQ multiplex PCR; TCRdb's version includes in-frame clones alone and lacks a portion of them. The table for this sample gives tens of thousands of clones. The receptor was derived from a man over 45 in good health and CMV-seronegative. This sequence joins TRBV11-2 and TRBJ2-2, with no clear D. The sequencing input was PBMCs. The CDR3 DNA follows: TGTGCCAGCAGCCCCTGGTCGGGTTCGGGCGGGGAGCTGTTTTTT. This sequence encodes CASSPWSGSGGELFF.